The sequence of this T cell receptor (beta chain) was determined in a study of STAT5B mutations in CD4+ large granular lymphocyte leukemia. Study-level findings and limits: No patients shared main leukemic clonotypes, though about 25% appeared at low frequency elsewhere. 8/27 top patient clones versus 2/35 control clones were TRBV06-family.

CDR3 size: 12 residues. Germline lookup yields CDR1 GTSNPN and CDR2 SVGIG (reference sequence). V was trimmed by 3 bases and J by 2 bases, leaving 7 bases between them. This clone was recorded a few times. As yet, its antigen is unknown. Other DNA variants within this sample encode the same CDR3. Under the authors' procedure: The detection floor for productive clonotype frequency was 2.59 x 10-5. This table comes from immunoSEQ multiplex PCR, and its TCRdb copy is limited to in-frame clones, with some not included. The DNA was the basis for D and trimming; V, J and clone size are from that table. Counted here are 25,000 to 35,000 clones, just under 80% occurring once; the ten biggest clones make up approximately 2.5%.

This sequence joins TRBV30 and TRBJ1-2; no definite D call. This TCR was recovered from a human donor in good health. Source material: CD4+ T cells from blood buffy coats. CDR3 nucleotides: TGTGCCTGGAGCGTAACAAACTATGGCTACACCTTC. Translating it yields CAWSVTNYGYTF.